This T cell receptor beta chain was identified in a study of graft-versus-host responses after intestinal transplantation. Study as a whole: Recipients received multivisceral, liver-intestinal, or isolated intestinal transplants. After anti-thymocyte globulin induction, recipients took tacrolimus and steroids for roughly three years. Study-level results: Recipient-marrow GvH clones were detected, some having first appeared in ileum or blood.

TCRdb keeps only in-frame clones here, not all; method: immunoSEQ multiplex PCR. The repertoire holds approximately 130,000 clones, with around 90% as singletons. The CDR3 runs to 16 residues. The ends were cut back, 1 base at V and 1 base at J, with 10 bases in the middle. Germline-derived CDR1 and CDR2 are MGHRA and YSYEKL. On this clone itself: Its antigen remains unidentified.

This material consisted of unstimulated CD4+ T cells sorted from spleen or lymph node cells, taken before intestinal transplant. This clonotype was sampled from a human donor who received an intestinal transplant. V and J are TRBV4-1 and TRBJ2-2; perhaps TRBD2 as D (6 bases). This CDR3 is CASSQVRGGNTGELFF. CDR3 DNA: TGCGCCAGCAGCCAAGTCCGGGGAGGGAACACCGGGGAGCTGTTTTTT.